A selection of T cell receptor beta chains follows, all from one sample in a study of control samples from healthy donors and cancer patients. Method: immunoSEQ multiplex PCR; TCRdb's copy keeps in-frame clones and lacks some. Among over 90,000 clones, roughly 89% were seen once, and the ten largest hold about a fifth. Sequencing used PBMCs. The receptors here all came from a man aged 55 to 69 with lung cancer. CDR3s include the opening cysteine and the closing phenylalanine or tryptophan. The D gene is left open where the match is weak. Not all rows give a size; the values are once, few, many and, for expanded clones, a class.

clone_size: -
v_call: TRBV20-1
j_call: TRBJ1-2
d_call: TRBD1
cdr3_aa: CSASSTGTAGYGYTF
cdr3_nt: TGCAGTGCTAGTTCCACCGGGACAGCAGGCTATGGCTACACCTTC

clone_size: -
v_call: TRBV10-3
j_call: TRBJ1-6
d_call: TRBD1
cdr3_aa: CAITSWRDRSSYNSPLHF
cdr3_nt: TGTGCCATCACCAGCTGGCGGGACAGGAGCTCCTATAATTCACCCCTCCACTTT

clone_size: -
v_call: TRBV29-1
j_call: TRBJ2-5
d_call: -
cdr3_aa: CSVVGVQETQYF
cdr3_nt: TGCAGCGTTGTGGGGGTCCAAGAGACCCAGTACTTC

clone_size: -
v_call: TRBV5-1
j_call: TRBJ2-3
d_call: -
cdr3_aa: CANSLDLSGTDTQYF
cdr3_nt: TGCGCCAACAGCTTGGACTTAAGTGGCACAGATACGCAGTATTTT

clone_size: -
v_call: TRBV4-1
j_call: TRBJ2-3
d_call: -
cdr3_aa: CASSLRQGDEDTQYF
cdr3_nt: TGCGCCAGCAGCCTCAGGCAGGGAGACGAGGATACGCAGTATTTT

clone_size: -
v_call: TRBV7-9
j_call: TRBJ1-1
d_call: TRBD1
cdr3_aa: CASSSTRGRGVTEAFF
cdr3_nt: TGTGCCAGCAGCTCAACCAGGGGGCGGGGTGTCACTGAAGCTTTCTTT

clone_size: -
v_call: TRBV5-5
j_call: TRBJ2-2
d_call: -
cdr3_aa: CASSLTRLLTGELFF
cdr3_nt: TGTGCCAGCAGCTTAACTAGGCTCCTAACCGGGGAGCTGTTTTTT

clone_size: -
v_call: TRBV6-5
j_call: TRBJ1-3
d_call: -
cdr3_aa: CASKSSYSGNTIYF
cdr3_nt: TGTGCCAGCAAATCGTCCTACTCTGGAAACACCATATATTTT

clone_size: once
v_call: TRBV9
j_call: TRBJ2-5
d_call: TRBD1
cdr3_aa: CASSLSSGTGLGETQYF
cdr3_nt: TGTGCCAGCAGCCTTTCCTCCGGGACAGGGTTGGGGGAGACCCAGTACTTC

clone_size: -
v_call: TRBV7-3
j_call: TRBJ2-7
d_call: -
cdr3_aa: CASSLDNRHEQYF
cdr3_nt: TGTGCCAGCAGCCTAGACAACCGCCACGAGCAGTACTTC

clone_size: -
v_call: TRBV6-4
j_call: TRBJ2-7
d_call: -
cdr3_aa: CASSDSRNEQYF
cdr3_nt: TGTGCCAGCAGTGACTCGAGGAACGAGCAGTACTTC

clone_size: -
v_call: TRBV21-1
j_call: TRBJ2-7
d_call: -
cdr3_aa: CASSLYRGPGGYEQYF
cdr3_nt: TGTGCCAGCAGTCTTTACAGGGGCCCCGGGGGCTACGAGCAGTACTTC

clone_size: -
v_call: TRBV5-1
j_call: TRBJ1-3
d_call: TRBD1
cdr3_aa: CASSRSTGLSGNTIYF
cdr3_nt: TGCGCCAGCAGTCGATCGACAGGGCTCTCTGGAAACACCATATATTTT

clone_size: -
v_call: TRBV4-1
j_call: TRBJ1-4
d_call: TRBD1
cdr3_aa: CASSPGQGTSTNEKLFF
cdr3_nt: TGCGCCAGCAGCCCGGGACAGGGGACATCAACTAATGAAAAACTGTTTTTT

clone_size: -
v_call: TRBV30
j_call: TRBJ1-6
d_call: TRBD1
cdr3_aa: CAWRREGASSPLHF
cdr3_nt: TGTGCCTGGAGAAGGGAGGGGGCGAGTTCACCCCTCCACTTT

clone_size: -
v_call: TRBV6-5
j_call: TRBJ2-2
d_call: -
cdr3_aa: CASTKRTVVGELFF
cdr3_nt: TGTGCCAGCACTAAAAGGACGGTAGTCGGGGAGCTGTTTTTT

clone_size: -
v_call: TRBV14
j_call: TRBJ1-1
d_call: -
cdr3_aa: CASSRVGVPNTEAFF
cdr3_nt: TGTGCCAGCAGCCGTGTGGGAGTCCCGAACACTGAAGCTTTCTTT

clone_size: -
v_call: TRBV29-1
j_call: TRBJ2-1
d_call: TRBD1
cdr3_aa: CSVESSGQGVNEQFF
cdr3_nt: TGCAGCGTTGAAAGTTCGGGACAGGGGGTAAATGAGCAGTTCTTC

clone_size: -
v_call: TRBV25-1
j_call: TRBJ1-4
d_call: -
cdr3_aa: CASSVTETNEKLFF
cdr3_nt: TGTGCCAGCAGTGTAACAGAAACTAATGAAAAACTGTTTTTT

clone_size: -
v_call: TRBV7-3
j_call: TRBJ2-3
d_call: -
cdr3_aa: CASSPLWGTDTQYF
cdr3_nt: TGTGCCAGCAGCCCCCTCTGGGGAACAGATACGCAGTATTTT

clone_size: few
v_call: TRBV29-1
j_call: TRBJ2-1
d_call: -
cdr3_aa: CSVEGQGSNEQFF
cdr3_nt: TGCAGCGTTGAAGGTCAGGGCTCTAATGAGCAGTTCTTC

clone_size: -
v_call: TRBV5-1
j_call: TRBJ2-3
d_call: -
cdr3_aa: CASSLEGSTDKQYF
cdr3_nt: TGCGCCAGCAGCTTGGAAGGTAGCACAGATAAGCAGTATTTT